One sample yielded the 21 T cell receptor beta chains listed below, sequenced in a study of shared clonotypes between healthy human individuals. TCRdb's copy holds only in-frame clones and misses some; the assay was immunoSEQ multiplex PCR. The sample yields about 2 million clones, 85% to 95% seen once. Sequenced material: naive CD4+ T cells sorted from blood. Subset meaning: CD45RA+ positively selected. The receptors were gathered from a young man in good health.

In its sample, this clone was seen once. V and J are TRBV28 and TRBJ1-1; D is unclear. The CDR3 is made up of 9 amino acids. The V end was cut by 8 bases, the J end by 11 bases, with 9 bases between. Germline V lookup: CDR1 MDHEN, CDR2 SYDVKM. The CDR3 reads CASDRDAFF. CDR3 sequence (DNA): TGTGCCAGCGACCGGGATGCTTTCTTT.

The chain recombines TRBV11-3 with TRBJ1-2; D possibly corresponds to TRBD1 (5 bases). Germline V CDR1 and CDR2: SGHNT, YENEEA. This CDR3 spans 12 amino acids. V dropped 11 bases and J dropped 4 bases, with 14 bases sitting between them. The CDR3 protein is CAGGGPTYGYTF. In nucleotides, the CDR3 is TGTGCCGGGGGGGGTCCTACCTATGGCTACACCTTC.

The J gene is TRBJ1-5, the V gene TRBV5-5; TRBD1 is a possible D gene (6 bases). Germline lookup yields CDR1 SGHKS and CDR2 YYEKEE (reference sequence). The CDR3 runs to 15 residues. With 0 bases removed from V and 6 bases from J, the gap between germline ends came to 13 bases. In nucleotides, the CDR3 is TGTGCCAGCAGCTTGGGGCAGGGGAGTGGTCAGCCCCAGCATTTT. Residues: CASSLGQGSGQPQHF.

The chain uses TRBV28 and TRBJ1-4; D gene unclear. The germline CDR1 and CDR2 sequences are MDHEN and SYDVKM. Trimming shortened V by 2 bases and J by 0 bases, and 10 bases separated the two germline ends. The CDR3 contains 16 residues. CDR3 nucleotides: TGTGCCAGCAGTTTAGTCGGAGGTGCAACTAATGAAAAACTGTTTTTT. Translated: CASSLVGGATNEKLFF. Together with reference TRBV28 and TRBJ1-4, the CDR3 gives the full variable domain: DVKVTQSSRYLVKRTGEKVFLECVQDMDHENMFWYRQDPGLGLRLIYFSYDVKMKEKGDIPEGYSVSREKKERFSLILESASTNQTSMYLCASSLVGGATNEKLFFGSGTQLSVL.

In regard to this clone: The same CDR3 also results from other DNA sequences found in this sample. The gene calls are TRBV7-2 and TRBJ2-5; TRBD1 agrees at 12 bases. The germline CDR1 and CDR2 sequences are SGHTA and FQGNSA. This CDR3 spans 15 amino acids. Losses at the gene ends were 1 base for V and 4 bases for J; bases not matched to a gene: 1. CDR3 bases: TGTGCCAGCAGCTTAGTGGGACAGGGGGCAGAGACCCAGTACTTC. Translating it yields CASSLVGQGAETQYF.

In regard to this clone: Within the sample, other DNA sequences also encode this same CDR3. This sequence joins TRBV5-1 and TRBJ2-7; a possible D gene is TRBD1 (5 bases). With 2 bases removed from V and 1 base from J, the gap between germline ends came to 7 bases. The length of the CDR3 is 13 residues. CDR1 and CDR2 (germline): SGHRS, YFSETQ. CDR3 DNA: TGCGCCAGCAGCTTTAGGGGATCCTACGAGCAGTACTTC. Residues: CASSFRGSYEQYF.

V and J are TRBV6-6 and TRBJ1-1; possible D gene TRBD1, 5 bases. V lost 7 bases to trimming and J lost 5 bases, with 14 bases between them. This CDR3 comprises 13 residues. Germline values: CDR1 MNHNY, CDR2 SVGAGI (reference sequence). DNA for the CDR3: TGTGCCAGCACCCCGGACAAAGGGACTGAAGCTTTCTTT. Encoded protein: CASTPDKGTEAFF.

As DNA, the CDR3 is TGTGCCAGCAGCCCCACAGGTCGGCCCTACGAGCAGTACTTC. Its protein is CASSPTGRPYEQYF. The genes are TRBV2 and TRBJ2-7; possible D gene TRBD1, 5 bases. CDR3 length: 14 residues. Germline V gives CDR1 SNHLY, CDR2 FYNNEI. The V gene lost 6 bases and the J gene lost 2 bases, with 14 bases spanning the gap.

For this clone: Being one base from a much bigger clone, this may be a read error. The genes are TRBV7-6 and TRBJ2-7, with D unclear. The germline V gene has CDR1 SGHVS and CDR2 FNYEAQ. Trimming took 2 bases from V and 2 from J, leaving 4 bases between them. The CDR3 spans 12 residues. The CDR3 loop is CASSLLPYEQYF. Here the CDR3 DNA reads TGTGCCAGCAGCTTACTTCCCTACGAGCAGTACTTC.

This chain connects TRBV6-1 to TRBJ1-2, with D perhaps matching TRBD1 (5 bases). Trimming removed 7 bases from V and 2 bases from J, with 11 bases in between. Germline values: CDR1 MNHNS, CDR2 SASEGT. The CDR3 consists of 13 residues. As DNA, the CDR3 is TGTGCCAGCACCGCGGACAAAAACTATGGCTACACCTTC. Translated, it gives CASTADKNYGYTF.

V gene TRBV29-1 combines with J gene TRBJ2-3; 9 bases line up with TRBD1. Trimming cost V 5 bases and J 2 bases; bases outside gene matches: 5. CDR3 length equals 14 residues. Germline V gene lookup returns CDR1 SQVTM and CDR2 ANQGSEA. In DNA form, the CDR3 reads TGCAGCGTTACCGGGACAGGGCCCACAGATACGCAGTATTTT. This gives the protein CSVTGTGPTDTQYF.

This CDR3 is CASSPGQGVAGYTF. For the CDR3, the DNA is TGTGCCAGCAGCCCGGGACAGGGGGTTGCTGGCTACACCTTC. The chain carries TRBV7-2 and TRBJ1-2, with 11 positions matching TRBD1. This CDR3 has 14 amino acids. From germline, CDR1 is SGHTA and CDR2 FQGNSA. V lost 5 bases, J lost 7 bases, and 6 bases stayed unmatched.

The V call is TRBV5-1, the J call TRBJ2-7, with D perhaps TRBD2 (6 bases). The germline CDR1 and CDR2 sequences are SGHRS and YFSETQ. V was shortened by 1 base and J by 5 bases, with 13 bases between the two germline ends. CDR3 length: 14 residues. CDR3 amino acids: CASSLSAGQNEQYF. CDR3 nucleotide sequence: TGCGCCAGCAGCTTGTCGGCGGGGCAAAACGAGCAGTACTTC.

The chain employs TRBV6-4 and TRBJ2-1; 10 bases fit TRBD2. J lost 8 bases, V lost 6 bases, and 10 bases had no gene match. The CDR3 totals 15 residues. The germline CDR1 and CDR2 sequences are MRHNA and SNTAGT. CDR3: CASRASPSGSYEQFF. DNA for the CDR3: TGTGCCAGCAGGGCCTCCCCTAGCGGGAGTTATGAGCAGTTCTTC.

The chain carries TRBV21-1 and TRBJ2-1. TRBV21-1 is labeled a pseudogene. The CDR3 consists of 11 residues. The CDR3 DNA reads TGTGCCAGGAGGGTGCGGGACATAAAGTTCTTC. Encoded protein: CARRVRDIKFF.

The chain combines TRBV30 with TRBJ2-5, with D uncertain. The CDR3 is made up of 13 amino acids. The V gene's germline CDR1 is GTSNPN and CDR2 SVGIG (reference sequence). The V gene lost 2 bases and the J gene lost 2 bases, with 9 bases spanning the gap. CDR3 loop: CAWSRVLQETQYF. For the CDR3, the DNA is TGTGCCTGGAGTAGAGTACTTCAAGAGACCCAGTACTTC.

The chain combines TRBV10-3 with TRBJ2-7; no definite D call. The V end was cut by 4 bases, the J end by 7 bases, with 8 bases between. This CDR3 is built from 11 residues. Germline lookup yields CDR1 ENHRY and CDR2 SYGVKD. In DNA form, the CDR3 reads TGTGCCATCAGTGCCGGATTTGAGCAGTACTTC. This gives the protein CAISAGFEQYF.

The V gene is TRBV9, the J gene TRBJ1-1; possibly TRBD1 for D (6 bases). Germline lookup yields CDR1 SGDLS and CDR2 YYNGEE. Trimming took 0 bases from V and 4 from J, leaving 10 bases between them. The CDR3 is 14 residues long. The CDR3 protein is CASSVDREGTEAFF. The CDR3 bases are TGTGCCAGCAGCGTAGACAGGGAAGGCACTGAAGCTTTCTTT. Full variable domain (remainder filled in from reference TRBV9 and TRBJ1-1): DSGVTQTPKHLITATGQRVTLRCSPRSGDLSVYWYQQSLDQGLQFLIQYYNGEERAKGNILERFSAQQFPDLHSELNLSSLELGDSALYFCASSVDREGTEAFFGQGTRLTVV.

The chain has TRBV2 and TRBJ2-2; the match to TRBD1 covers 9 bases. After removal of 10 bases from V and 5 bases from J, the junction contained 8 bases not matched to a gene. Germline CDR1 reads SNHLY; CDR2 reads FYNNEI. The CDR3 spans 14 residues. CDR3 coding DNA: TGTGCCACACGGGACAGGGTAGCGACCGGGGAGCTGTTTTTT. Translation: CATRDRVATGELFF.

This clone was detected only once. The chain uses TRBV27 and TRBJ1-1, with unresolved D. Germline CDR1 reads MNHEY; CDR2 reads SMNVEV (reference sequence). This CDR3 comprises 15 residues. The V end was cut by 7 bases, the J end by 4 bases, with 19 bases between. CDR3 in amino acids: CASTSWSGASTEAFF. CDR3 DNA: TGTGCCAGCACCAGCTGGTCGGGAGCGAGCACTGAAGCTTTCTTT.

DNA of the CDR3: TGTGCCAGCAGTTTCCCCGGACTAGCGGAAGAGACCCAGTACTTC. This sequence encodes CASSFPGLAEETQYF. The chain is built from TRBV6-1 and TRBJ2-5, with 10 positions matching TRBD2. The trim removed 5 bases at V and 3 bases at J, leaving 6 bases unmatched. From germline, CDR1 is MNHNS and CDR2 SASEGT. The length of the CDR3 is 15 residues.